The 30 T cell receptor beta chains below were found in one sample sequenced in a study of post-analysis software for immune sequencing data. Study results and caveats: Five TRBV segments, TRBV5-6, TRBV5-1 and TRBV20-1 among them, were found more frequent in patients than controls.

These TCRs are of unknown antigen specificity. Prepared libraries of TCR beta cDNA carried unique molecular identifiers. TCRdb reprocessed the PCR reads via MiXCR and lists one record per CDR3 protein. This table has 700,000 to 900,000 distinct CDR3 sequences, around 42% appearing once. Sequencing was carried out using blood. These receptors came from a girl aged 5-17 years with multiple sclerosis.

The chain's CDR3 is CATSDLRTGNTGELFF. In nucleotides, the CDR3 is TGTGCCACCAGTGATTTGCGGACAGGAAACACCGGGGAGCTGTTTTTT. The rearrangement joins TRBV24-1 to TRBJ2-2; 7 bases are a match to TRBD1. This CDR3 is 16 amino acids long. Germline CDR1 reads KGHDR; CDR2 reads SFDVKD. Germline trimming cut 0 bases from V and 2 bases from J; bases unmatched to any gene: 2.

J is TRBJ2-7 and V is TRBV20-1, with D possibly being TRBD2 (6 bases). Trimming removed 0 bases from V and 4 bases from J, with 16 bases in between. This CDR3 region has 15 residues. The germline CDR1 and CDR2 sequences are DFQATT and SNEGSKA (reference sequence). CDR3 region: CSARDLGGNRYEQYF. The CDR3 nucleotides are TGCAGTGCTAGAGATCTTGGCGGGAATCGGTACGAGCAGTACTTC.

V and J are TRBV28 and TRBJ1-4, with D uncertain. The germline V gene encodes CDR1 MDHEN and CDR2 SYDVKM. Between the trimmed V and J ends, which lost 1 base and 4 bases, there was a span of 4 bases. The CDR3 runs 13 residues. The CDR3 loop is CASSLLLNEKLFF. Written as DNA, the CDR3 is TGTGCCAGCAGTTTATTACTTAATGAAAAACTGTTTTTT.

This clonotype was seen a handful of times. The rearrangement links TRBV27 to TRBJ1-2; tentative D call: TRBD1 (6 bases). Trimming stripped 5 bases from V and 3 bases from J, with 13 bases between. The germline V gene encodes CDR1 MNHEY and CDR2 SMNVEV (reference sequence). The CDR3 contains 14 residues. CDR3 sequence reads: CASSPQGTDYGYTF. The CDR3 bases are TGTGCCAGCAGTCCACAGGGTACAGACTATGGCTACACCTTC.

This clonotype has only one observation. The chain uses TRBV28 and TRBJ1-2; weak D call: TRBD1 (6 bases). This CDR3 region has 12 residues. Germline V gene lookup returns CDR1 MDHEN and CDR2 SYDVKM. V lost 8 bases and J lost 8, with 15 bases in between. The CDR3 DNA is TGTGCCAGCCGCGACGGAGGGGGAGGCTACACCTTC. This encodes CASRDGGGGYTF.

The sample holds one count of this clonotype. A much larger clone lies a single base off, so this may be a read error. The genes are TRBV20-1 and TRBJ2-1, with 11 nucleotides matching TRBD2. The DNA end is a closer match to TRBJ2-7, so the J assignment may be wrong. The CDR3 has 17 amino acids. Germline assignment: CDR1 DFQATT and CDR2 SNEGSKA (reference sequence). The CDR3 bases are TGCAGTGCTAGAGATCTAGAGACTAGCGGGATTAACAATGAGCAGTACTTC. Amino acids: CSARDLETSGINNEQYF.

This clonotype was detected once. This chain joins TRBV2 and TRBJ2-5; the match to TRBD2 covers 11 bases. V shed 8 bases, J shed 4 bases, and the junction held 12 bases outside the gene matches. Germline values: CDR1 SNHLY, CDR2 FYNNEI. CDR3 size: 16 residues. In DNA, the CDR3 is TGTGCCAGCGGCTCCTCGATAGCGGGAGGGCCAGAGACCCAGTACTTC. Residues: CASGSSIAGGPETQYF.

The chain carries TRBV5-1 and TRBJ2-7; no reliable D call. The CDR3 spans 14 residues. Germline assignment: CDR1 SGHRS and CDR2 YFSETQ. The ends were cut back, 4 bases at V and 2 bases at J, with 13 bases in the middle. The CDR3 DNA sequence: TGCGCCAGCAGCAAAGACCGACTGACCTACGAGCAGTACTTC. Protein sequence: CASSKDRLTYEQYF.

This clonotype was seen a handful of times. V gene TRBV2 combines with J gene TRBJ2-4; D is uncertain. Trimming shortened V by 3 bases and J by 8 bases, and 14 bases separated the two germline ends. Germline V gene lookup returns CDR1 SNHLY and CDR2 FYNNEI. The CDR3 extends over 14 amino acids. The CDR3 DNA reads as TGTGCCAGCAGTGATAGATTTGGGTCGGACATTCAGTACTTC. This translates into CASSDRFGSDIQYF.

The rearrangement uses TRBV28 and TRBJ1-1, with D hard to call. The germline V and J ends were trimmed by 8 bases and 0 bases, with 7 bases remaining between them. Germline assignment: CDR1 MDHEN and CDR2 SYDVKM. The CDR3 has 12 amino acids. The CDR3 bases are TGTGCCAGCGCTACCCTGAACACTGAAGCTTTCTTT. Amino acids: CASATLNTEAFF.

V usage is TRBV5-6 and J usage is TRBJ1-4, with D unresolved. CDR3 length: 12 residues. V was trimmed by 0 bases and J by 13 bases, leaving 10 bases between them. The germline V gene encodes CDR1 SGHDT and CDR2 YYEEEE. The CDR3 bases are TGTGCCAGCAGCTTGGCCGGAAGAAGACTGTTTTTT. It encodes CASSLAGRRLFF.

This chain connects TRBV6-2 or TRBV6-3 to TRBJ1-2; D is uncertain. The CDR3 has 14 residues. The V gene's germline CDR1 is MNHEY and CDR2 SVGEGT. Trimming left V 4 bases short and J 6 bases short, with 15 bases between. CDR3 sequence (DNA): TGTGCCAGCAGTTTCCCCGAGGGCTTGGATGGCTACACCTTC. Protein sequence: CASSFPEGLDGYTF.

CDR3 DNA sequence: TGTGCCAGCAGGCCTTGGGGCACAGATACGCAGTATTTT. Its translation is CASRPWGTDTQYF. The J gene is TRBJ2-3, the V gene TRBV5-6; D is uncertain. Germline CDR1 and CDR2: SGHDT and YYEEEE. This CDR3 region has 13 residues. V was shortened by 5 bases and J by 1 base, with 8 bases between the two germline ends. The full variable domain, rest sourced from reference TRBV5-6 and TRBJ2-3, is DAGVTQSPTHLIKTRGQQVTLRCSPKSGHDTVSWYQQALGQGPQFIFQYYEEEERQRGNFPDRFSGHQFPNYSSELNVNALLLGDSALYLCASRPWGTDTQYFGPGTRLTVL.

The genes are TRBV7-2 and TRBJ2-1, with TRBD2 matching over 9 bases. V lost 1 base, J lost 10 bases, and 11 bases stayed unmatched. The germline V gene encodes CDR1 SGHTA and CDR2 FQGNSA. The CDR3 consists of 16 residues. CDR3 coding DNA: TGTGCCAGCAGCTTAGAAACAGGGGTAGCGGGAGCGGAGCAGTTCTTC. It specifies CASSLETGVAGAEQFF.

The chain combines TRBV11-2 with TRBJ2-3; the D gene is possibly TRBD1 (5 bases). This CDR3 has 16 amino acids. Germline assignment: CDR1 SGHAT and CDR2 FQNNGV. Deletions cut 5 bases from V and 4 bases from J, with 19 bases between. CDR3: CASSPRGVGPADTQYF. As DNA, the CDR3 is TGTGCCAGCAGCCCCCGAGGCGTGGGGCCCGCAGATACGCAGTATTTT.

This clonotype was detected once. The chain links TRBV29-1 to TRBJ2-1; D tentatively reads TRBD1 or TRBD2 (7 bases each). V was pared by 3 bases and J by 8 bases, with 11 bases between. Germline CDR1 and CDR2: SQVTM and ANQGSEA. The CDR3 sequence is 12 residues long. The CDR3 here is CSVEQGGDEQFF. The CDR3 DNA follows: TGCAGCGTTGAGCAGGGGGGGGATGAGCAGTTCTTC.

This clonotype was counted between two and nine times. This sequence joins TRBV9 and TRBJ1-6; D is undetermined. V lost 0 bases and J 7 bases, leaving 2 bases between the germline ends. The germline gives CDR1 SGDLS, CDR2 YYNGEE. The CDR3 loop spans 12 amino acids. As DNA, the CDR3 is TGTGCCAGCAGCGTAGGAAATTCACCCCTCCACTTT. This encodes CASSVGNSPLHF.

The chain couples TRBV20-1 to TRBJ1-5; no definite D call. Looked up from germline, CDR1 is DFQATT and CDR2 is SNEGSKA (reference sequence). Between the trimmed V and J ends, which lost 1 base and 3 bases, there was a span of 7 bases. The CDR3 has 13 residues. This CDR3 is CSARAGNNQPQHF. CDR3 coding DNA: TGCAGTGCTAGAGCGGGGAACAATCAGCCCCAGCATTTT.

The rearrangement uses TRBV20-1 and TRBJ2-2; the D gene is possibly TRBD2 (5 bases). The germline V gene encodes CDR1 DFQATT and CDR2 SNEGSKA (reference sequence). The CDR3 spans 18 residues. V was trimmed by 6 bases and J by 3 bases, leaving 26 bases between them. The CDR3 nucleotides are TGCAGTGCCGTACTAGGCCCGGCACCCCCGGAGTACACCGGGGAGCTGTTTTTT. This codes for CSAVLGPAPPEYTGELFF.

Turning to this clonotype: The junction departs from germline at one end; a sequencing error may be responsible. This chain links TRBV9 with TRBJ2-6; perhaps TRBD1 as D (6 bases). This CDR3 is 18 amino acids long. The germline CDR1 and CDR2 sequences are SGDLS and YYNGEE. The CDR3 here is CANSASAITGSGANVLTF. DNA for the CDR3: TGTGCCAACAGCGCTAGTGCGATTACAGGGTCTGGGGCCAACGTCCTGACTTTC.

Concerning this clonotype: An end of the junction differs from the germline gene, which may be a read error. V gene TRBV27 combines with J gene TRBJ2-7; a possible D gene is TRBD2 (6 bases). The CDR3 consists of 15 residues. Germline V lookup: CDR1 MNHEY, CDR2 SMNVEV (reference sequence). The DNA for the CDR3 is TGTGCCGGCAGTTTATCGGCCGGGGGTCCCTACGAGCAGTACTTC. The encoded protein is CAGSLSAGGPYEQYF.

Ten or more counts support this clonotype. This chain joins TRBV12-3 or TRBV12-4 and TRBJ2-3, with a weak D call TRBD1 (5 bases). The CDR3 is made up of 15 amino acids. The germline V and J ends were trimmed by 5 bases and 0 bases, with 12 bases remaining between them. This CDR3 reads CASSPRAESTDTQYF. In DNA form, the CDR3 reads TGTGCCAGCAGTCCCAGGGCAGAGAGCACAGATACGCAGTATTTT.

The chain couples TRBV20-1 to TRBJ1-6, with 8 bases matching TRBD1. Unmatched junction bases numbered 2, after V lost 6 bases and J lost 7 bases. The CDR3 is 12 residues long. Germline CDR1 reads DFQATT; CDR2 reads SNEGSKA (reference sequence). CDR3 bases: TGCAGTGCGGGGGACAGGAATTCACCCCTCCACTTT. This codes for CSAGDRNSPLHF.

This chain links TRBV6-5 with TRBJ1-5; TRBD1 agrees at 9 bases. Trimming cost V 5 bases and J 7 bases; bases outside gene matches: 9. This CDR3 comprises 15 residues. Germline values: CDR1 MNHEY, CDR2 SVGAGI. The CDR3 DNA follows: TGTGCCAGCAGTGTTACAGGGGGCACTGGCCAGCCCCAGCATTTT. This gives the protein CASSVTGGTGQPQHF.

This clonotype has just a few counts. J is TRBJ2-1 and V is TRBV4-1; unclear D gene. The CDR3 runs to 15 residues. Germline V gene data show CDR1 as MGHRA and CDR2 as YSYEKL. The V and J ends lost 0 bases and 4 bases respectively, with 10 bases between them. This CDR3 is CASSQEGWRYNEQFF. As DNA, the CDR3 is TGCGCCAGCAGCCAAGAAGGTTGGCGGTACAATGAGCAGTTCTTC.

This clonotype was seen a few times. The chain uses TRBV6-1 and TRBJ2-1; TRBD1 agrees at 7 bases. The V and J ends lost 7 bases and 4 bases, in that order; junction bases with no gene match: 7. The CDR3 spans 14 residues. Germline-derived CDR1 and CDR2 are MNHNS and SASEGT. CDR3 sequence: CASIDRATYNEQFF. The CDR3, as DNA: TGTGCCAGCATTGACAGGGCGACTTACAATGAGCAGTTCTTC.

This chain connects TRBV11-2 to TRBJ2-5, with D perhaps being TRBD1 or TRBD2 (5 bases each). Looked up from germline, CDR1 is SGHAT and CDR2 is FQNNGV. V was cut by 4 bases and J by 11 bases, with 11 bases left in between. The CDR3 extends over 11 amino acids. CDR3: CASSSGTLQYF. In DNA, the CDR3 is TGTGCCAGCAGCTCCGGGACCCTTCAGTACTTC. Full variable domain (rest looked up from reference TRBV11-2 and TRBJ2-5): EAGVAQSPRYKIIEKRQSVAFWCNPISGHATLYWYQQILGQGPKLLIQFQNNGVVDDSQLPKDRFSAERLKGVDSTLKIQPAKLEDSAVYLCASSSGTLQYFGPGTRLLVL.

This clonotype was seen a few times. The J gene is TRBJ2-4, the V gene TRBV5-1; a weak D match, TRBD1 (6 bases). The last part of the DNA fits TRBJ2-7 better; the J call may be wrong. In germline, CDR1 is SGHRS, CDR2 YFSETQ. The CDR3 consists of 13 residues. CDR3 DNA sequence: TGCGCCAGCAGCTTGGTTCAGGGGATCGAGCAGTACTTC. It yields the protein CASSLVQGIEQYF.

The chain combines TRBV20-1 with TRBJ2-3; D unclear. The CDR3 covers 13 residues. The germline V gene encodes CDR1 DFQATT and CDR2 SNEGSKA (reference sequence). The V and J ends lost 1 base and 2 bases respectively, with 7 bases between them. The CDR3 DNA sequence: TGCAGTGCTAGAGTTCCTCACACAGATACGCAGTATTTT. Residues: CSARVPHTDTQYF.

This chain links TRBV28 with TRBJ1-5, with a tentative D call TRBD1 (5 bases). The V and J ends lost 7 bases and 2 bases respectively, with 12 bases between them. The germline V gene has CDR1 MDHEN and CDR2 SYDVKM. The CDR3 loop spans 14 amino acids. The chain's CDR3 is CASTQALRNQPQHF. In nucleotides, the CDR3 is TGTGCCAGCACACAGGCCCTTCGCAATCAGCCCCAGCATTTT.